Presented here are 13 T cell receptor beta chains from one specimen sequenced in a study of T cell responses to AZD1222 COVID-19 vaccine. Assay used: immunoSEQ multiplex PCR; TCRdb lists only in-frame clones, some missing. The table lists more than 100,000 clones, around 94% of them singletons. The sample in question was peripheral blood, obtained on day 0 of AZD1222 vaccination. The receptors here all came from an adult in good health.

The chain uses TRBV19 and TRBJ1-1; D remains ambiguous. The germline CDR1 and CDR2 sequences are LNHDA and SQIVND (reference sequence). This CDR3 region has 12 residues. Trimming took 2 bases from V and 5 from J, leaving 6 bases between them. DNA for the CDR3: TGTGCCAGTAGTATACGAGGGACTGAAGCTTTCTTT. Amino acids: CASSIRGTEAFF.

The CDR3 sequence is CASSRRTGVRSPLHF. Written as DNA, the CDR3 is TGTGCCAGCAGCCGCCGCACAGGGGTAAGGTCACCCCTCCACTTT. The chain has TRBV6-5 and TRBJ1-6; 7 nucleotides align to TRBD1. V lost 6 bases to trimming and J lost 10 bases; unmatched junction nucleotides: 12. This CDR3 is built from 15 residues. Germline V gene lookup returns CDR1 MNHEY and CDR2 SVGAGI.

The chain links TRBV10-3 to TRBJ2-1, with 10 bases fitting TRBD2. V shed 10 bases, J shed 9 bases, and the junction held 9 bases outside the gene matches. The CDR3 sequence is 13 residues long. Looked up from germline, CDR1 is ENHRY and CDR2 is SYGVKD. The CDR3 DNA is TGTGCCACTACAAGCGGGAGGGCCCGTGAGCAGTTCTTC. Protein: CATTSGRAREQFF.

This sequence joins TRBV5-1 and TRBJ2-1; D may be TRBD1 (6 bases). The CDR3 runs 12 residues. Germline CDR1 is SGHRS and CDR2 is YFSETQ. V dropped 4 bases and J dropped 10 bases, with 12 bases sitting between them. The CDR3 protein is CASSGGYREQFF. CDR3 DNA: TGCGCCAGCAGCGGGGGCTACAGGGAGCAGTTCTTC. Full variable domain (outside the CDR3, taken from reference TRBV5-1 and TRBJ2-1): KAGVTQTPRYLIKTRGQQVTLSCSPISGHRSVSWYQQTPGQGLQFLFEYFSETQRNKGNFPGRFSGRQFSNSRSEMNVSTLELGDSALYLCASSGGYREQFFGPGTRLTVL.

The chain is built from TRBV3-1 (or the pseudogene TRBV3-2) and TRBJ1-6; D is undetermined. CDR1 and CDR2 (germline): LGHDT, YNNKEL (reference sequence). There are 15 residues in the CDR3. The V gene lost 1 base and the J gene lost 0 bases, with 4 bases spanning the gap. Here the CDR3 DNA reads TGTGCCAGCAGCCAAGGGAGCTCCTATAATTCACCCCTCCACTTT. It codes for CASSQGSSYNSPLHF.

The chain joins TRBV2 to TRBJ2-3; 8 nucleotides line up with TRBD2. The germline V gene has CDR1 SNHLY and CDR2 FYNNEI. The V gene end was trimmed by 7 bases and the J gene end by 5 bases; junction bases not matched to a gene: 8. The CDR3 is 14 residues long. CDR3 DNA sequence: TGTGCCAGCAAGGGTAGCGGGGCTCTAGATACGCAGTATTTT. Its translation is CASKGSGALDTQYF.

V is TRBV3-1 (or the pseudogene TRBV3-2) and J is TRBJ1-2; TRBD1 matches at 8 bases. CDR1 is LGHDT and CDR2 is YNNKEL in the germline V gene (reference sequence). This CDR3 contains 15 residues. Trimming at V came to 3 bases and at J to 2 bases, leaving 5 bases not matched to a gene. CDR3 sequence: CASSHRQGLNYGYTF. The DNA for the CDR3 is TGTGCCAGCAGCCATCGACAGGGGCTCAACTATGGCTACACCTTC.

This rearrangement joins TRBV10-2 to TRBJ1-2; TRBD1 aligns across 8 bases. V gave up 5 bases and J gave up 8 bases; unmatched junction bases: 4. The CDR3 has 12 amino acids. The germline V gene encodes CDR1 WSHSY and CDR2 SAAADI. The CDR3 DNA is TGCGCCAGCAGTTCAGGGGGCTTGGGCTACACCTTC. The encoded protein is CASSSGGLGYTF.

V gene TRBV12-5 combines with J gene TRBJ1-1; tentatively, D is TRBD1 (6 bases). V was cut by 5 bases and J by 2 bases, with 12 bases left in between. The CDR3 is made up of 14 amino acids. CDR1 and CDR2 from the germline V gene are LGHNT and FRNRAP. The CDR3 reads CASGIDRTNTEAFF. The CDR3 nucleotides read TGTGCTAGTGGTATAGACAGGACCAACACTGAAGCTTTCTTT.

The chain couples TRBV18 to TRBJ1-2; TRBD1 matches 7 bases. The CDR3 loop spans 14 amino acids. Germline-derived CDR1 and CDR2 are KGHSH and LQKENI. V lost 2 bases, J lost 4 bases, and 4 bases stayed unmatched. The CDR3: CASSPGQALYGYTF. The CDR3 bases are TGTGCCAGCTCACCAGGACAGGCCCTCTATGGCTACACCTTC.

This chain joins TRBV19 and TRBJ1-1, with 10 bases aligning to TRBD1. Losses at the gene ends were 5 bases for V and 7 bases for J; bases not matched to a gene: 4. This CDR3 region has 13 residues. CDR1 and CDR2 (germline): LNHDA, SQIVND (reference sequence). This CDR3 reads CASSAWDRGEAFF. The CDR3 bases are TGTGCCAGTAGTGCCTGGGACAGGGGTGAAGCTTTCTTT.

The chain couples TRBV11-1 to TRBJ2-1; 7 positions agree with TRBD1. The CDR3 contains 14 residues. After removal of 4 bases from V and 7 bases from J, the junction contained 7 bases not matched to a gene. Germline V lookup: CDR1 SGHAT, CDR2 FQDESV (reference sequence). CDR3 amino acids: CASSWDSQANEQFF. The CDR3 nucleotides read TGTGCCAGCAGCTGGGACAGCCAAGCTAATGAGCAGTTCTTC.

The chain uses TRBV7-2 and TRBJ2-5; a weak D match, TRBD2 (6 bases). CDR1 and CDR2 (germline): SGHTA, FQGNSA. V lost 5 bases to trimming and J lost 0 bases, with 10 bases between them. The CDR3 loop spans 14 amino acids. CDR3: CASSAGSNQETQYF. The CDR3 nucleotides are TGTGCCAGCAGCGCGGGGTCTAACCAAGAGACCCAGTACTTC.